One and the same sample provided the 14 T cell receptor beta chains below, sequenced in a study of tumor and adjacent non-tumor tissue in lung cancer (dated by TCRdb to the late 2010s). Bulk unsorted tissue served as the source for RNA extraction, and RNA quality was assessed using a NanoDrop ND-1000 and an Agilent 2100. Distant non-tumor tissue taken more than 3 cm from the tumor edge was used as the normal lung sample. The library relied on multiplex PCR. Sequencing was performed on an Illumina HiSeq 2500. Following protocols modified from ARM-PCR, the researchers constructed TCRbeta libraries through three rounds of nested PCR with primers (Table S4). TCRdb handled the public reads itself, with Q25 trimming in fastp and clone calling in MiXCR, and kept productive beta chains. Each CDR3 protein appears once, grouped with its most common genes and DNA. A total of tens of thousands of distinct CDR3 sequences appear in this sample, under 70% of them only once. The top ten clones comprise approximately 30% of the sample.

The sample consisted of distant non-tumor lung tissue. The receptor set was obtained from a woman aged 45-65 years with non-small cell lung cancer.

About this clonotype: This could be a read error, since a much larger clone is one nucleotide away. This chain links TRBV20-1 with TRBJ2-3; D ambiguous. The germline gives CDR1 DFQATT, CDR2 SNEGSKA (reference sequence). This CDR3 contains 14 residues. This chain's CDR3 is CSASAIQSTDMQYF. The CDR3, as DNA: TGCAGTGCTAGCGCCATCCAAAGCACAGATATGCAGTATTTT.

Worth noting for this clonotype: This may be a read error, as it is one base from a much larger clone. The CDR3 ends on some other residue instead of the conserved phenylalanine or tryptophan, so this is likely a read error. The chain employs TRBV5-4 and TRBJ2-3; 7 bases are shared with TRBD1. Germline CDR1 is SGHNT and CDR2 is YYREEE (reference sequence). V shed 3 bases and J 5 bases; nucleotides not matched to a gene: 6. The CDR3 is 14 amino acids. Written as DNA, the CDR3 is TGTGCCAGCAGCTATGGACAGGTGGGAGATACGCAGTATCTT. It encodes CASSYGQVGDTQYL.

On this clonotype: Germline is not matched at one junction end, which may reflect a read error. The genes are TRBV11-1 and TRBJ2-3; 7 positions agree with TRBD2. CDR3 size: 17 residues. Looked up from germline, CDR1 is SGHAT and CDR2 is FQDESV (reference sequence). The CDR3 DNA reads TGTGCCAGCAACTTAGAAGCGGTGGGGGGGACCACAGATACGCAGTATTTT. This codes for CASNLEAVGGTTDTQYF.

Worth noting for this clonotype: A read error may account for a junction end that differs from germline. This chain uses TRBV12-3 or TRBV12-4 with TRBJ1-5, with D tentatively TRBD1 (5 bases). CDR3 length equals 14 residues. CDR3 sequence (DNA): TGTGCCAGCAGTTTTCCCCAGGGCAATCAGCCTCAGCATTTT. It translates to CASSFPQGNQPQHF.

This clonotype was seen just once. A much larger clonotype is one base distant, so this may be a read error. The chain has TRBV20-1 and TRBJ2-2; D not resolved. The CDR3 spans 15 residues. V was trimmed by 4 bases and J by 1 base, leaving 13 bases between them. Germline V lookup: CDR1 DFQATT, CDR2 SNEGSKA (reference sequence). CDR3 nucleotides: TGCAGTGCTACCCAATCATCTCTGAACACCGGGGAGCTGTTTTTT. Protein: CSATQSSLNTGELFF.

Comments on this clonotype: This CDR3 fails to terminate in the conserved phenylalanine or tryptophan, so it likely reflects a read error. No DNA is shown, since the ends of the CDR3 on it are uncertain; the CDR3 is the one TCRdb lists. This chain connects TRBV20-1 to TRBJ2-1; TRBD2 was called by the table and not checked on the DNA. CDR1 is DFQATT and CDR2 is SNEGSKA in the germline V gene (reference sequence). The CDR3 is made up of 17 amino acids, end residues included. CDR3 in amino acids: CSARDRSGRTSYNEQLL.

This clonotype is medium-sized. V and J are TRBV11-2 and TRBJ2-1, with 7 bases matching TRBD2. The CDR3 has 17 residues. V shed 7 bases and J 0 bases; nucleotides not matched to a gene: 12. Germline assignment: CDR1 SGHAT and CDR2 FQNNGV. CDR3 sequence reads: CASTPEGGGSSYNEQFF. The CDR3 nucleotides read TGTGCCAGCACCCCAGAGGGCGGGGGAAGCTCCTACAATGAGCAGTTCTTC.

The CDR3: CSPPASRVAGHYEQYF. The CDR3 DNA reads TGCAGTCCTCCCGCCTCAAGAGTTGCGGGACACTATGAGCAGTACTTC. The chain links TRBV20-1 to TRBJ2-7, with D perhaps assigned TRBD1 or TRBD2 (6 bases each). The CDR3 covers 16 residues. With 8 bases removed from V and 7 bases from J, the gap between germline ends came to 30 bases. Germline CDR1 reads DFQATT; CDR2 reads SNEGSKA (reference sequence).

The rearrangement links TRBV11-2 to TRBJ2-2; D possibly corresponds to TRBD1 (6 bases). This CDR3 is built from 15 residues. Germline CDR1 is SGHAT and CDR2 is FQNNGV. Trimming cost V 11 bases and J 5 bases, with 21 bases left between them. The CDR3 protein is CAGKATGKKTGELFF. The CDR3 bases are TGTGCCGGCAAGGCGACAGGAAAGAAGACCGGGGAGCTGTTTTTT.

This clonotype occurred once. The conserved phenylalanine or tryptophan is not found at the CDR3 terminus, so this likely reflects a read error. The J gene is TRBJ2-3, the V gene TRBV6-2 or TRBV6-3; 7 bases are a match to TRBD2. The CDR3 runs to 16 residues. V shed 7 bases and J 5 bases; nucleotides not matched to a gene: 15. Per germline, CDR1 MNHEY and CDR2 SVGEGT. The CDR3 bases are TGTGCCAGCATCTCTACTAGCGAGATTGGCATAGATACGCAGTATTTG. Translating gives CASISTSEIGIDTQYL.

In this sample, this clonotype turned up a few times. CDR3 bases: TGTGCCTGGAGTCCGTCTAGCGGGTACCAAGAGACCCAGTACTTC. Its protein is CAWSPSSGYQETQYF. J is TRBJ2-5 and V is TRBV30; 8 bases map to TRBD2. The length of the CDR3 is 15 residues. The V gene's germline CDR1 is GTSNPN and CDR2 SVGIG (reference sequence). Trimming took 2 bases from V and 0 from J; bases not matched to a gene: 5.

This clonotype appeared a single time. This may be a read error: a much more frequent sequence differs by one nucleotide. The chain has TRBV4-1 and TRBJ1-1, with no clear D. Germline V lookup: CDR1 MGHRA, CDR2 YSYEKL. CDR3 length equals 13 residues. The CDR3 sequence is CARSQQLNTEAFF. CDR3 sequence (DNA): TGCGCCAGAAGCCAACAATTGAACACTGAAGCTTTCTTT.

As to this clonotype: One junction end does not reproduce the germline sequence, and a read error may be involved. This sequence joins TRBV4-1 and TRBJ2-3; D is unresolved. From germline, CDR1 is MGHRA and CDR2 YSYEKL. The CDR3 is 15 amino acids. The CDR3 nucleotides read TGCGCCAGCAGCCAAGATAAGCGAAGCATAGATACGCAGTATTTT. This codes for CASSQDKRSIDTQYF.

This chain connects TRBV6-1 to TRBJ2-5, with D perhaps matching TRBD1 (5 bases). This CDR3 has 13 amino acids. Deletions cut 5 bases from V and 9 bases from J, with 16 bases between. In germline, CDR1 is MNHNS, CDR2 SASEGT. This CDR3 is CASSQGAGLSQYF. CDR3 in DNA: TGTGCCAGCAGTCAAGGGGCCGGGTTGTCCCAGTACTTC.